This TCR beta chain is drawn from a study of T cells after yellow fever vaccination. The CDR3 covers 16 residues. V was pared by 5 bases and J by 0 bases, with 7 bases of the junction left unmatched. Germline V lookup: CDR1 SGHAT, CDR2 FQNNGV. The 5'RACE template-switching step produced TCR cDNA and added a universal primer site and UMIs. MiXCR, applied by TCRdb to the 5' RACE reads, yields one record per CDR3 protein. The sample lists some 600,000 distinct CDR3 sequences, 10% to 15% occurring once. Findings and caveats of the study: Most clones from primary vaccination resurfaced after the booster (about 95% CD4, approximately 88% CD8).

This clonotype was picked up a small number of times. Its antigen is not identified. The TCR comes from a man between 25 and 39 years old who received the YFV17D yellow fever vaccine. The input for sequencing was PBMCs, taken on the day of the yellow fever booster vaccination. The gene calls are TRBV11-2 and TRBJ2-1; 7 bases match TRBD1. CDR3 DNA sequence: TGTGCCAGCAGCCCCGAGGGGGCGAGCTCCTACAATGAGCAGTTCTTC. Encoded protein: CASSPEGASSYNEQFF.